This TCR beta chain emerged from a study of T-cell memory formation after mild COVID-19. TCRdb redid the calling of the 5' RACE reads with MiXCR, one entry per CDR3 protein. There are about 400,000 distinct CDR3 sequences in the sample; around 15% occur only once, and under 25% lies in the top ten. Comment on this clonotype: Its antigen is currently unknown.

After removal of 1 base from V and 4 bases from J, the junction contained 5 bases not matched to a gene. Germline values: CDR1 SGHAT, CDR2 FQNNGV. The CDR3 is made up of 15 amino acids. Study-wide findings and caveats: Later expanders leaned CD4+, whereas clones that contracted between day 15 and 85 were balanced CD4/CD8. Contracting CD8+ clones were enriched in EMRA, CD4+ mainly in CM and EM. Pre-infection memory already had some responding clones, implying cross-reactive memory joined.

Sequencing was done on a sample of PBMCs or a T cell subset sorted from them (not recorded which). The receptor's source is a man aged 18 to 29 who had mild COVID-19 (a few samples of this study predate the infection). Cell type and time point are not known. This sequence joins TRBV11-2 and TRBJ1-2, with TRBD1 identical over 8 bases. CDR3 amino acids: CASSLGRGLGYGYTF. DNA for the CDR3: TGTGCCAGCAGCTTAGGCAGGGGGCTGGGCTATGGCTACACCTTC.